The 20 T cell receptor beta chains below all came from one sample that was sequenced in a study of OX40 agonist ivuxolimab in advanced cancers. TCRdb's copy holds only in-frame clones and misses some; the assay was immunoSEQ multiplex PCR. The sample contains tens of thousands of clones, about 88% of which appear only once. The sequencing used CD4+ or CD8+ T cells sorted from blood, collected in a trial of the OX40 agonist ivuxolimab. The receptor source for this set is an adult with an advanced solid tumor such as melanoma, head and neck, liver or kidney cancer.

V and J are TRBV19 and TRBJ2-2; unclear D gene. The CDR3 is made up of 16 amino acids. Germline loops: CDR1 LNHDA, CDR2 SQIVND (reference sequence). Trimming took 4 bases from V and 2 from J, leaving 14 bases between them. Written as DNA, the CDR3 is TGTGCCAGTAGTAAGGCGGTGGTGACCAACACCGGGGAGCTGTTTTTT. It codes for CASSKAVVTNTGELFF. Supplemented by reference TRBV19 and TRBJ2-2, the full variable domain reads DGGITQSPKYLFRKEGQNVTLSCEQNLNHDAMYWYRQDPGQGLRLIYYSQIVNDFQKGDIAEGYSVSREKKESFPLTVTSAQKNPTAFYLCASSKAVVTNTGELFFGEGSRLTVL.

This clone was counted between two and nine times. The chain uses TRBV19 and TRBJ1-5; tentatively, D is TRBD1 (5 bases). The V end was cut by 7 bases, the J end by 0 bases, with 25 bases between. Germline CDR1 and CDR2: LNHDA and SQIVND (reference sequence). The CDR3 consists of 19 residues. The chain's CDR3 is CASKTLDSHSPYSNQPQHF. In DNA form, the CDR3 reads TGTGCCAGTAAGACGCTAGACAGCCATTCGCCTTATAGCAATCAGCCCCAGCATTTT.

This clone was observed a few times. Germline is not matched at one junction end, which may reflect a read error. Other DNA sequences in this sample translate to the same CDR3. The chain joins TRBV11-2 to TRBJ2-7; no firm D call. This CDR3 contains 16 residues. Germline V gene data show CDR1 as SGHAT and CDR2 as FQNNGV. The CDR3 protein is CASSQESALERSEQYF. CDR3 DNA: TGCGCCAGCAGCCAAGAATCGGCCCTCGAACGGTCTGAGCAGTACTTC.

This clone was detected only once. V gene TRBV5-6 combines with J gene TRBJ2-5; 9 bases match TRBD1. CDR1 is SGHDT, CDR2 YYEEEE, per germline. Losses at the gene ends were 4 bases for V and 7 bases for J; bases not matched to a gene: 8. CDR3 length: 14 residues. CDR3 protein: CASSGMTGGGTQYF. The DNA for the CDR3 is TGTGCCAGCAGCGGCATGACAGGGGGGGGGACCCAGTACTTC.

CDR3 protein: CASSAIGVSPTGELFF. CDR3 in DNA: TGTGCCAGCAGCGCAATTGGGGTCAGCCCTACCGGGGAGCTGTTTTTT. The chain recombines TRBV7-9 with TRBJ2-2; unclear D gene. From germline, CDR1 is SEHNR and CDR2 FQNEAQ (reference sequence). The V and J ends lost 5 bases and 5 bases respectively, with 18 bases between them. CDR3 length: 16 amino acids.

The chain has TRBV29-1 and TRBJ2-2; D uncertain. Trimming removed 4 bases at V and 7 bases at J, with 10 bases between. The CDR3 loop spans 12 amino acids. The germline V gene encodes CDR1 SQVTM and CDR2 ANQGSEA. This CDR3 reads CSVVRIGGELFF. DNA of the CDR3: TGCAGCGTTGTAAGGATCGGCGGGGAGCTGTTTTTT.

CDR3 loop: CAWSPDREYGYTF. In DNA form, the CDR3 reads TGTGCCTGGAGTCCTGACAGAGAGTATGGCTACACCTTC. The chain carries TRBV30 and TRBJ1-2, with D possibly matching TRBD1 (5 bases). Trimming stripped 2 bases from V and 5 bases from J, with 12 bases between. The CDR3 loop spans 13 amino acids. Germline CDR1 reads GTSNPN; CDR2 reads SVGIG (reference sequence).

CDR3 region: CASSQEKGPNTEAFF. CDR3 DNA: TGCGCCAGCAGCCAAGAAAAGGGGCCGAACACTGAAGCTTTCTTT. V gene TRBV4-1 combines with J gene TRBJ1-1, with D possibly matching TRBD1 (5 bases). Looked up from germline, CDR1 is MGHRA and CDR2 is YSYEKL. The CDR3 loop spans 15 amino acids. The V end lost 0 bases, the J end lost 1 base, and 9 bases lay between the germline ends.

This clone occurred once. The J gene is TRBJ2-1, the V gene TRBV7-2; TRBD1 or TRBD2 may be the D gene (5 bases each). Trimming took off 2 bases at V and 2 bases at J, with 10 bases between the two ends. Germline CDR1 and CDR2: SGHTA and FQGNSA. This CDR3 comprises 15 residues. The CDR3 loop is CASSLRDAAYNEQFF. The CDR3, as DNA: TGTGCCAGCAGCTTACGGGACGCAGCCTACAATGAGCAGTTCTTC.

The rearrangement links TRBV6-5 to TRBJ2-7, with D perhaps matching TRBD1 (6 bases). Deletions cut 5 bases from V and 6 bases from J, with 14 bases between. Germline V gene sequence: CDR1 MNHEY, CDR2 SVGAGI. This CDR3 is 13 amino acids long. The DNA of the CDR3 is TGTGCCAGCAGTCAGGGGCGAGGTCTCGAGCAGTACTTC. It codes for CASSQGRGLEQYF.

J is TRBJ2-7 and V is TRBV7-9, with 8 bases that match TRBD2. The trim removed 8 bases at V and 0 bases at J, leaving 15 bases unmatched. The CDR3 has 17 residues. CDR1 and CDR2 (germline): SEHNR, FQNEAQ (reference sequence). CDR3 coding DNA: TGTGCCAGCGCGCCTAGCGGGCAAAAACGCCCCTCCTACGAGCAGTACTTC. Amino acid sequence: CASAPSGQKRPSYEQYF.

The CDR3 DNA reads as TGTGCCACCGAGGGGCGGAGCGGGGCCTACGAGCAGTACTTC. Translated, it gives CATEGRSGAYEQYF. This chain links TRBV11-2 with TRBJ2-7; 7 nucleotides align to TRBD2. CDR3 length equals 14 residues. Trimming removed 10 bases from V and 2 bases from J; junction bases left unmatched: 11. Per the germline V gene, CDR1 is SGHAT and CDR2 is FQNNGV. The whole variable domain, filled in from reference TRBV11-2 and TRBJ2-7, reads EAGVAQSPRYKIIEKRQSVAFWCNPISGHATLYWYQQILGQGPKLLIQFQNNGVVDDSQLPKDRFSAERLKGVDSTLKIQPAKLEDSAVYLCATEGRSGAYEQYFGPGTRLTVT.

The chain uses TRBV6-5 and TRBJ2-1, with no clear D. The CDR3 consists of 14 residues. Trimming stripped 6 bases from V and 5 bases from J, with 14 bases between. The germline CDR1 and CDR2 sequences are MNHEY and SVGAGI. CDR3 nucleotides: TGTGCCAGCAGATTTAGCCCTTACAACAATGAGCAGTTCTTC. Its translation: CASRFSPYNNEQFF.

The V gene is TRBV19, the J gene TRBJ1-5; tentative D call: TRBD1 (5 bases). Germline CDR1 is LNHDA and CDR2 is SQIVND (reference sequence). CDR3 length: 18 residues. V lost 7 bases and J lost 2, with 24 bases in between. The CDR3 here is CASIPRGGTGGGNQPQHF. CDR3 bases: TGTGCCAGTATTCCTCGAGGAGGAACGGGGGGAGGCAATCAGCCCCAGCATTTT.

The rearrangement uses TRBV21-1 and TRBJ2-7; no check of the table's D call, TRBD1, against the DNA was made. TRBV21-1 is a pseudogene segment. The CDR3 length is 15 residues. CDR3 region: CASSKAPGASYEQYF. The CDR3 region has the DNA TGTGCCAGCAGCAAAGCGCCAGGGGCCTCCTACGAGCAGTACTTC.

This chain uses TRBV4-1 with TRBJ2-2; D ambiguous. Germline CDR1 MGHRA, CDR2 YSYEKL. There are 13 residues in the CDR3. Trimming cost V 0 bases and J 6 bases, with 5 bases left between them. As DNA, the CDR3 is TGCGCCAGCAGCCAAGACTCAGCCGGGGAGCTGTTTTTT. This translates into CASSQDSAGELFF.

The CDR3, as DNA: TGTGCCAGCAGCTTATCTGGCGGGGGGACCTACGAGCAGTACTTC. Its translation is CASSLSGGGTYEQYF. This chain joins TRBV7-6 and TRBJ2-7, with 8 bases fitting TRBD2. This CDR3 region has 15 residues. Trimming at V came to 2 bases and at J to 2 bases, leaving 5 bases not matched to a gene. The germline V gene has CDR1 SGHVS and CDR2 FNYEAQ.

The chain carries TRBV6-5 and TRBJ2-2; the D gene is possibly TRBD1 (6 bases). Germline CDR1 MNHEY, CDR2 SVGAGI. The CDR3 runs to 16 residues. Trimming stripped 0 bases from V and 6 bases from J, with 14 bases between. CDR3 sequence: CASSYSGTSRAGELFF. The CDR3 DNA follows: TGTGCCAGCAGTTACTCTGGGACATCTAGGGCCGGGGAGCTGTTTTTT.

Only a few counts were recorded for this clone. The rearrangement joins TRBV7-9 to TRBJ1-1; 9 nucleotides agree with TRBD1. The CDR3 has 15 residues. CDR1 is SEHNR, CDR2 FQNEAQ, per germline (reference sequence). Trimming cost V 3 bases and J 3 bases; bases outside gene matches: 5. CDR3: CASSLGDRGYTEAFF. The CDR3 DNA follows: TGTGCCAGCAGCTTGGGCGACAGGGGGTACACTGAAGCTTTCTTT.

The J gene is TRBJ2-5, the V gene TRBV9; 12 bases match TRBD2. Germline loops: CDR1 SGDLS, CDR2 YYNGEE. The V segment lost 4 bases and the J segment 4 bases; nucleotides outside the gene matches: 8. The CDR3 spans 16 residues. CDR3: CASSSRTSGVGETQYF. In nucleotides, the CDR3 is TGTGCCAGCAGCTCCAGGACTAGCGGGGTGGGAGAGACCCAGTACTTC. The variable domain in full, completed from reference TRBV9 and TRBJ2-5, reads DSGVTQTPKHLITATGQRVTLRCSPRSGDLSVYWYQQSLDQGLQFLIQYYNGEERAKGNILERFSAQQFPDLHSELNLSSLELGDSALYFCASSSRTSGVGETQYFGPGTRLLVL.